This TCR beta chain came from a study of blood T cell repertoires in COVID-19. Germline lookup yields CDR1 SEHNR and CDR2 FQNEAQ (reference sequence). Germline trimming cut 3 bases from V and 4 bases from J; bases unmatched to any gene: 9. The length of the CDR3 is 16 residues. The table came from immunoSEQ multiplex PCR; TCRdb's copy has only in-frame clones and leaves some out. There are fewer than 350,000 clones in the sample; around 88% occur only once, and 6% to 7% lies in the top ten. This receptor was identified in a woman in her thirties or forties who had recovered from COVID-19. The sample consisted of PBMCs or T cells enriched from blood (not recorded which). The chain is built from TRBV7-9 and TRBJ2-5; 9 nucleotides match TRBD2. The CDR3 DNA sequence: TGTGCCAGCAGCTTTAATGGCGGGAGGGCCGGAGAGACCCAGTACTTC. It encodes CASSFNGGRAGETQYF.